This T cell receptor (beta chain) was captured in a study of cytomegalovirus exposure and HLA in healthy donors. As to this clone: What it recognizes is unknown.

PCR involved 60 Vbeta and 13 Jbeta primers. Original processing methods: It was a later analysis that counted roughly 79 million unique TCR beta chains, of which approximately 9.9 million were shared. Sequenced by immunoSEQ multiplex PCR; TCRdb stores in-frame clones only, minus some. For V, J and clone size, that table is used; D and trimming come from the DNA. The sample records around 170,000 clones, roughly 80% being singletons. J gave up 2 bases and V 0 bases, and 7 bases lay outside the gene matches. The CDR3 runs 18 residues. The germline V gene has CDR1 SGHRS and CDR2 YFSETQ. Whole-study results and caveats: A link between a missense DCLRE1C variant and TCR beta V- and J-gene trimming emerged from a later analysis.

The chain joins TRBV5-1 to TRBJ2-5; 13 nucleotides align to TRBD2. The TCR sequence derives from a man aged 50 or older in good health and CMV-seropositive. Sequencing input: PBMCs. The CDR3 bases are TGCGCCAGCAGCTTGGTGCCGACTAGCGGGAGGCTTCAAGAGACCCAGTACTTC. Translation: CASSLVPTSGRLQETQYF.